The clone carrying this T cell receptor (delta chain) appeared a few times. Its antigen is unknown. V lost 4 bases to trimming and J lost 10 bases, with 16 bases between them. Germline V gene lookup returns CDR1 TSWWSYY and CDR2 QGS. This CDR3 is built from 13 residues. These data belong to a study of Vδ1+ human thymocytes. Study-wide results and caveats: Thymic TRG and TRD repertoires appeared highly polyclonal, with Gaussian CDR3 length distributions. Despite high sort purity, about 19% of thymic T cell receptor delta sequences were Vdelta2.

Purity of the sorted Vdelta1+ thymocytes ranged from roughly 98% to 99.6%. The template was reverse-transcribed extracted RNA. The CDR3 regions were amplified by multiplex PCR from V-gene primers to a constant-region primer. TCRdb fed the multiplex PCR reads to CATT. The profile shows 24,000 or so delta-chain clones, 25% to 35% of them singletons. This rearrangement joins TRDV1 to TRDJ1; D not resolved. The receptor's source is a boy under three years old who had congenital heart surgery. Source material: Vdelta1+ gamma-delta thymocytes from the thymus. Subset described: FACS-sorted CD3+ TCRalphabeta- TCRVdelta1+ TCRVdelta2- thymocytes. The CDR3 here is CALGGRRQGGLIF. CDR3 nucleotides: TGTGCTCTTGGGGGTCGAAGGCAAGGCGGACTCATCTTT.